This T cell receptor (beta chain) derives from a study of response to subunit inactivated influenza vaccine (dated by TCRdb to 2016 to 2019). Some background on the complete study: Deep quantitative profiling of the T cell receptor repertoire was used in the study to follow responses to a trivalent subunit inactivated influenza vaccine.

Worth noting for this clonotype: What this receptor recognizes is not known. Base-call qualities are not available, and no considerably larger clone is one nucleotide away.

The full study reports these points: The authors proposed that each seasonal influenza vaccination may bring in only a limited number of new T cells.

The library was produced with RT-PCR. For sequencing, an Illumina HiSeq 2500 was employed. TCRdb itself trimmed the public reads at Q25 with fastp, ran MiXCR and retained productive beta chains. Entries are consolidated by CDR3 protein sequence, retaining the most common genes and DNA. The sample records under 950,000 distinct CDR3 sequences, 21% of which are singletons. 10% to 13% of the sample comes from the top ten. The TCR sequence derives from a man over 45 who received an inactivated influenza vaccine. Donor details come from another sample of the same person, matched by shared clones. The sequencing used PBMCs from blood, collected more than 4 days after vaccination.

The bases read TGTGCCACCAGTCGCTCCTATAATTCACCCCTCCACTTT. Its product reads: CATSRSYNSPLHF. The V gene is TRBV24-1 and the J gene is TRBJ1-6; the D gene is not confidently resolved. V is reduced by 6 bases and J by 0 bases, leaving a spacing of 2 bases between them. The germline V gene encodes CDR1 KGHDR and CDR2 SFDVKD. From the cysteine through the phenylalanine, the CDR3 covers 13 amino acids. Solely the CDR3 DNA is kept, with 39 bases framed from the first base.